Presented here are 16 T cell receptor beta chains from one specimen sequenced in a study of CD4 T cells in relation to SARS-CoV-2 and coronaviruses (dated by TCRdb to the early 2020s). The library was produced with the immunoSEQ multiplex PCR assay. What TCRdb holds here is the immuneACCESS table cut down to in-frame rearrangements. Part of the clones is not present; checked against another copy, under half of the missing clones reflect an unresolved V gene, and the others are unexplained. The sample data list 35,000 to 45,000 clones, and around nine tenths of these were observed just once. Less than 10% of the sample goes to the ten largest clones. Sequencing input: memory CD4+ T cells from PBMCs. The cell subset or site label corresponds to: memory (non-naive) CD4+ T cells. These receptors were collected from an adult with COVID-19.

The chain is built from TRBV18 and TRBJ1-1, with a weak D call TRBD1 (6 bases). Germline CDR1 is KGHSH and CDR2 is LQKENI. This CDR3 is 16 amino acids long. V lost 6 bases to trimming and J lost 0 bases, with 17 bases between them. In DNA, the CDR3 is TGTGCCAGCTCCCCCGCTCGCGGGACACTGAACACTGAAGCTTTCTTT. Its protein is CASSPARGTLNTEAFF.

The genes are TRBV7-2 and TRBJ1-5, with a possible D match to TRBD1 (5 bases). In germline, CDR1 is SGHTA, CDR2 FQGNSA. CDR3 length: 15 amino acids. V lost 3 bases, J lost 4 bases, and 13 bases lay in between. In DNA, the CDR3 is TGTGCCAGCAGCTTTTCCGCAGGGCCGAATCAGCCCCAGCATTTT. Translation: CASSFSAGPNQPQHF. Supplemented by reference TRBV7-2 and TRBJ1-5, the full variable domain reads GAGVSQSPSNKVTEKGKDVELRCDPISGHTALYWYRQSLGQGLEFLIYFQGNSAPDKSGLPSDRFSAERTGGSVSTLTIQRTQQEDSAVYLCASSFSAGPNQPQHFGDGTRLSIL.

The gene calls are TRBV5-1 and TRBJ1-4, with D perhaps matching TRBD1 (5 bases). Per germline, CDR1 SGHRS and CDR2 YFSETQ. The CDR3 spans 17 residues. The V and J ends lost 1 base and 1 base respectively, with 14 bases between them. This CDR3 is CASSLKRGRGTNEKLFF. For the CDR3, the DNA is TGCGCCAGCAGCTTGAAGAGGGGAAGGGGAACTAATGAAAAACTGTTTTTT.

In DNA form, the CDR3 reads TGTGCCAGCAGAACTAGCGCTAGCACAGATACGCAGTATTTT. Translation: CASRTSASTDTQYF. The chain employs TRBV6-6 and TRBJ2-3; 7 bases are shared with TRBD2. Germline CDR1 reads MNHNY; CDR2 reads SVGAGI (reference sequence). V was pared by 6 bases and J by 0 bases, with 3 bases of the junction left unmatched. The CDR3 is made up of 14 amino acids.

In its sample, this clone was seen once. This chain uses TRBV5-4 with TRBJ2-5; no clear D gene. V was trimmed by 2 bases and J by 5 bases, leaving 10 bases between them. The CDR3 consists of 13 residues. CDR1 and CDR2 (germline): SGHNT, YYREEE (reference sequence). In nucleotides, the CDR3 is TGTGCCAGCAGCTTATCCTATTTCGAGACCCAGTACTTC. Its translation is CASSLSYFETQYF.

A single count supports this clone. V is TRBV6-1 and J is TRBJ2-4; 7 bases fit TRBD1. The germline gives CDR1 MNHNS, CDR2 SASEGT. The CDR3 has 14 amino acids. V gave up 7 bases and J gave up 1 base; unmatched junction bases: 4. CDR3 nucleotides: TGTGCCAGCATCGACAGGGATGCCAAAAACATTCAGTACTTC. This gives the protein CASIDRDAKNIQYF.

DNA of the CDR3: TGTGCCAGCAGCTACCCGCGGGACAGGGGGAATGGCTACACCTTC. It is translated as CASSYPRDRGNGYTF. The chain has TRBV11-2 and TRBJ1-2, with TRBD1 identical over 11 bases. Unmatched junction bases numbered 7, after V lost 4 bases and J lost 6 bases. Germline V gene lookup returns CDR1 SGHAT and CDR2 FQNNGV. The CDR3 consists of 15 residues.

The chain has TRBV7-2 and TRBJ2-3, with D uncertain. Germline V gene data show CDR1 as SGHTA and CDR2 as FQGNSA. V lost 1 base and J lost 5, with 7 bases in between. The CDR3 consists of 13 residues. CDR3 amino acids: CASSLGFGDTQYF. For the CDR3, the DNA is TGTGCCAGCAGCTTAGGCTTCGGAGATACGCAGTATTTT.

The CDR3 DNA is TGTGCCAGCAGCTCGATGGACAGGGGTAACAATCAGCCCCAGCATTTT. It translates to CASSSMDRGNNQPQHF. The rearrangement links TRBV7-9 to TRBJ1-5; 9 bases agree with TRBD1. This CDR3 is built from 16 residues. The germline CDR1 and CDR2 sequences are SEHNR and FQNEAQ (reference sequence). Trimming removed 4 bases from V and 3 bases from J; junction bases left unmatched: 7.

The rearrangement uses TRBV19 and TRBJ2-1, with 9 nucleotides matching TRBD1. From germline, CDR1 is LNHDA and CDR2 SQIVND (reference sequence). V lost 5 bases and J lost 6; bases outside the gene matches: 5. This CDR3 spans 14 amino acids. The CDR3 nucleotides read TGTGCCAGTAGTGCCCTGGACAGGGGCAATGAGCAGTTCTTC. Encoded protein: CASSALDRGNEQFF. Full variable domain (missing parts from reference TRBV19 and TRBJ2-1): DGGITQSPKYLFRKEGQNVTLSCEQNLNHDAMYWYRQDPGQGLRLIYYSQIVNDFQKGDIAEGYSVSREKKESFPLTVTSAQKNPTAFYLCASSALDRGNEQFFGPGTRLTVL.

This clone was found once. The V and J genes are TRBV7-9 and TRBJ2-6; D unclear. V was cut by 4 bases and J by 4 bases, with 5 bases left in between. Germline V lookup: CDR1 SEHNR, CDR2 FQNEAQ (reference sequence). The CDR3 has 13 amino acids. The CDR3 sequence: CASSSVGANVLTF. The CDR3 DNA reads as TGTGCCAGCAGCTCGGTCGGGGCCAACGTCCTGACTTTC. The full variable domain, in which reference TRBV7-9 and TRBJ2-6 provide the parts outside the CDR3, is DTGVSQNPRHKITKRGQNVTFRCDPISEHNRLYWYRQTLGQGPEFLTYFQNEAQLEKSRLLSDRFSAERPKGSFSTLEIQRTEQGDSAMYLCASSSVGANVLTFGAGSRLTVL.

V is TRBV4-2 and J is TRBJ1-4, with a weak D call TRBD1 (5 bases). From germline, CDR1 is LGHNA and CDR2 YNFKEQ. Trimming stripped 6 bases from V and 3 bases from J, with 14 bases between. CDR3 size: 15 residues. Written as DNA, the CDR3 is TGTGCCAGCAGGGACACCGGGGGGTCTAATGAAAAACTGTTTTTT. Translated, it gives CASRDTGGSNEKLFF.

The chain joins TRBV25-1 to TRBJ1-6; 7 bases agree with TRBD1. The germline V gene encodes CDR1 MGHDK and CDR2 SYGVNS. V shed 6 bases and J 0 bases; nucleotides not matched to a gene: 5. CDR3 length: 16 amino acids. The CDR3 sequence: CASSFRDSSYNSPLHF. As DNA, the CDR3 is TGTGCCAGCAGCTTCCGGGACAGCTCCTATAATTCACCCCTCCACTTT.

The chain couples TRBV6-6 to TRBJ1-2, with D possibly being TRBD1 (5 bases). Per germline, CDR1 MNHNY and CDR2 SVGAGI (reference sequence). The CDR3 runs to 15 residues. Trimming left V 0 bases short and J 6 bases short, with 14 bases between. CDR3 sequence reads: CASSYSTQGGDGYTF. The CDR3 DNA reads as TGTGCCAGCAGTTACTCGACCCAGGGAGGGGATGGCTACACCTTC.

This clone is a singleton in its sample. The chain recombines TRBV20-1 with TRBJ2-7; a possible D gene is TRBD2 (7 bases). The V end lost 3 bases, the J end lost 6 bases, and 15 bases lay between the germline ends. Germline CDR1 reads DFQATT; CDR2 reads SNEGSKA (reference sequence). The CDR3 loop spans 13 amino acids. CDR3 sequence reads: CSASGGGPSEQYF. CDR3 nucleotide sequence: TGCAGTGCTAGTGGCGGGGGCCCGTCCGAGCAGTACTTC.

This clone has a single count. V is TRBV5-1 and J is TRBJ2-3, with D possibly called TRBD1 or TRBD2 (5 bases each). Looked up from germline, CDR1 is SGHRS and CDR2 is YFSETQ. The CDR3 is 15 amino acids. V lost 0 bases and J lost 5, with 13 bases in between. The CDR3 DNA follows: TGCGCCAGCAGCTTGGTGGGGGAAATGGGAGATACGCAGTATTTT. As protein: CASSLVGEMGDTQYF.